This record covers a single T cell receptor beta chain. Repertoires were generated with immunoSEQ multiplex PCR, while TCRdb's copy carries only in-frame clones and drops some. The sample has 150,000 to 200,000 clones, 60% to 80% seen once. These data come from a study of blood T cell repertoires in COVID-19. Overall study: Sources were T cells, B-cell-depleted T cells, or PBMCs; the material itself was cDNA or gDNA.

V was clipped by 0 bases and J by 5 bases, with 16 bases between them. This CDR3 spans 17 amino acids. Germline V gene sequence: CDR1 KGHSH, CDR2 LQKENI. Sample: peripheral blood. V usage is TRBV18 and J usage is TRBJ2-2; weak D call: TRBD1 (7 bases). The origin of this receptor is a man between 60 and 75 years old with active or convalescent COVID-19. This CDR3 is CASSPPRGEPSTGELFF. Here the CDR3 DNA reads TGTGCCAGCTCACCACCCAGGGGGGAGCCCTCTACCGGGGAGCTGTTTTTT.